What follows are 12 T cell receptor beta chains derived from one specimen sequenced in a study of beta chain features in type 1 diabetes. The isolated RNA, all of it, was reverse transcribed, so expressed TCRB transcripts were what got sequenced. TCRdb's table, derived via immunoSEQ multiplex PCR, lists solely in-frame clones and lacks some. The repertoire holds roughly 140,000 clones, with around 50% as singletons. Sequencing was carried out using Tregs from blood. These receptors came from a man younger than 35 in good health.

V is TRBV6-6 and J is TRBJ1-1; 8 bases map to TRBD1. The CDR3 length is 12 residues. Germline assignment: CDR1 MNHNY and CDR2 SVGAGI (reference sequence). V shed 8 bases, J shed 6 bases, and the junction held 5 bases outside the gene matches. The CDR3 region is CASGPQGAEAFF. The CDR3 nucleotides are TGTGCCAGCGGTCCACAGGGGGCTGAAGCTTTCTTT.

J is TRBJ2-3 and V is TRBV5-4; 9 positions agree with TRBD2. The CDR3 totals 16 residues. V dropped 4 bases and J dropped 6; count of bases not matched to a gene: 12. Germline CDR1 reads SGHNT; CDR2 reads YYREEE (reference sequence). The CDR3 sequence: CASSPGGLAGWDTQYF. Written as DNA, the CDR3 is TGTGCCAGCAGCCCAGGAGGCCTAGCGGGGTGGGATACGCAGTATTTT. Complete variable domain (other parts from reference TRBV5-4 and TRBJ2-3): ETGVTQSPTHLIKTRGQQVTLRCSSQSGHNTVSWYQQALGQGPQFIFQYYREEENGRGNFPPRFSGLQFPNYSSELNVNALELDDSALYLCASSPGGLAGWDTQYFGPGTRLTVL.

The gene calls are TRBV5-1 and TRBJ1-4; D call uncertain. The CDR3 covers 15 residues. The ends were cut back, 1 base at V and 1 base at J, with 8 bases in the middle. In germline, CDR1 is SGHRS, CDR2 YFSETQ. CDR3 sequence: CASSLTAGTNEKLFF. The CDR3 DNA reads as TGCGCCAGCAGCTTGACGGCAGGAACTAATGAAAAACTGTTTTTT.

A few counts support this clone. The CDR3 loop reads CASRLSGQAENTEAFF. In DNA form, the CDR3 reads TGTGCAAGTCGCCTAAGCGGACAGGCCGAGAACACTGAAGCTTTCTTT. The genes are TRBV12-2 and TRBJ1-1; the table gives TRBD1 as D, unverified against the DNA. TRBV12-2 is recorded as a pseudogene. The CDR3 consists of 16 residues.

The chain employs TRBV28 and TRBJ2-5; TRBD1 aligns across 7 bases. CDR1 and CDR2 from the germline V gene are MDHEN and SYDVKM. The CDR3 sequence is 14 residues long. The junction had 3 bases not matched to a gene; V was cut back by 5 bases and J by 0 bases. DNA of the CDR3: TGTGCCAGCAGTCCGGGACAGTACCAAGAGACCCAGTACTTC. It translates to CASSPGQYQETQYF. The full variable domain, with the rest looked up from reference TRBV28 and TRBJ2-5, is DVKVTQSSRYLVKRTGEKVFLECVQDMDHENMFWYRQDPGLGLRLIYFSYDVKMKEKGDIPEGYSVSREKKERFSLILESASTNQTSMYLCASSPGQYQETQYFGPGTRLLVL.

This clone was recorded once. This rearrangement joins TRBV28 to TRBJ2-7; tentative D call: TRBD2 (6 bases). Between the trimmed V and J ends, which lost 3 bases and 3 bases, there was a span of 6 bases. This CDR3 has 12 residues. Per germline, CDR1 MDHEN and CDR2 SYDVKM. The CDR3 nucleotides are TGTGCCAGCAGTTTGGGGGGCTACGAGCAGTACTTC. As protein: CASSLGGYEQYF.

This clone was seen more than once but under ten times. J is TRBJ1-5 and V is TRBV18, with D tentatively TRBD1 (6 bases). V lost 6 bases, J lost 0 bases, and 12 bases lay in between. The CDR3 has 15 amino acids. The V gene's germline CDR1 is KGHSH and CDR2 LQKENI. DNA of the CDR3: TGTGCCAGCTCCGAGGGACACCTTAGCAATCAGCCCCAGCATTTT. It encodes CASSEGHLSNQPQHF. Full variable domain (outside the CDR3, taken from reference TRBV18 and TRBJ1-5): NAGVMQNPRHLVRRRGQEARLRCSPMKGHSHVYWYRQLPEEGLKFMVYLQKENIIDESGMPKERFSAEFPKEGPSILRIQQVVRGDSAAYFCASSEGHLSNQPQHFGDGTRLSIL.

This clone was seen a few times. The chain employs TRBV5-1 and TRBJ2-1, with 14 bases aligning to TRBD2. Germline lookup yields CDR1 SGHRS and CDR2 YFSETQ. This CDR3 comprises 16 residues. V lost 1 base and J lost 10; bases outside the gene matches: 7. The DNA of the CDR3 is TGCGCCAGCAGCTTGCTACGTGGACTAGCGGGAGGAGAGCAGTTCTTC. Translating gives CASSLLRGLAGGEQFF.

The J gene is TRBJ2-1, the V gene TRBV9, with TRBD2 identical over 9 bases. The length of the CDR3 is 16 residues. Germline CDR1 SGDLS, CDR2 YYNGEE. With 1 base clipped from V and 8 bases from J, the junction kept 10 bases outside the gene matches. The CDR3 reads CASSVYRTSVLDEQFF. The CDR3 nucleotides are TGTGCCAGCAGCGTATATAGGACTAGCGTCCTGGATGAGCAGTTCTTC. The complete variable domain, with remaining parts taken from reference TRBV9 and TRBJ2-1, reads DSGVTQTPKHLITATGQRVTLRCSPRSGDLSVYWYQQSLDQGLQFLIQYYNGEERAKGNILERFSAQQFPDLHSELNLSSLELGDSALYFCASSVYRTSVLDEQFFGPGTRLTVL.

In this sample, this clone turned up a few times. V and J are TRBV29-1 and TRBJ2-3; 8 bases fit TRBD2. The CDR3 consists of 13 residues. Germline V gene data show CDR1 as SQVTM and CDR2 as ANQGSEA. V dropped 8 bases and J dropped 2; count of bases not matched to a gene: 6. In DNA form, the CDR3 reads TGCAGCCAGCGGGGGCTATACACAGATACGCAGTATTTT. Translating it yields CSQRGLYTDTQYF.

This clone was recorded only once. The chain joins TRBV4-1 to TRBJ2-3; 13 positions match TRBD2. Per the germline V gene, CDR1 is MGHRA and CDR2 is YSYEKL. With V trimmed by 4 bases and J by 5 bases, 6 bases remained unmatched. The CDR3 runs 16 residues. CDR3 loop: CASSPGLAGMKDTQYF. The CDR3 coding sequence is TGCGCCAGCAGCCCGGGACTAGCGGGAATGAAAGATACGCAGTATTTT.

With respect to this clone: The junction differs from germline at one of its ends, possibly a read error. Other nucleotide sequences from this sample produce the same CDR3. V usage is TRBV19 and J usage is TRBJ1-6; no reliable D call. CDR1 and CDR2 (germline): LNHDA, SQIVND (reference sequence). This CDR3 is 15 amino acids long. This CDR3 reads CASSRLPTYNSPLHF. For the CDR3, the DNA is TGTGCCAGTAGCAGGCTGCCGACCTATAATTCCCCCCTCCACTTT. The whole variable domain, filled in from reference TRBV19 and TRBJ1-6, reads DGGITQSPKYLFRKEGQNVTLSCEQNLNHDAMYWYRQDPGQGLRLIYYSQIVNDFQKGDIAEGYSVSREKKESFPLTVTSAQKNPTAFYLCASSRLPTYNSPLHFGNGTRLTVT.